The 24 T cell receptor beta chains reported below all come from one sample, sequenced in a study of cytotoxic CD8 clonotypes in ibrutinib-treated CLL. Using immunoSEQ multiplex PCR, the repertoire was profiled, and TCRdb retains in-frame clones only, with some absent. The repertoire holds about 25,000 clones, just under 80% seen once, with 7% to 9.5% in the top ten. The source was PBMCs, collected before ibrutinib treatment. These receptor sequences come from a human donor with chronic lymphocytic leukemia.

This clone appeared once. The chain combines TRBV5-4 with TRBJ2-1; possible D gene TRBD1, 5 bases. CDR1 is SGHNT, CDR2 YYREEE, per germline (reference sequence). Trimming left V 1 base short and J 3 bases short, with 11 bases between. The length of the CDR3 is 15 residues. The CDR3 loop is CASSLSLQGYNEQFF. The CDR3 nucleotides read TGTGCCAGCAGCTTGAGTCTTCAGGGCTACAATGAGCAGTTCTTC.

The chain recombines TRBV2 with TRBJ1-5; D unclear. CDR3 length equals 16 residues. The V gene lost 4 bases and the J gene lost 0 bases, with 13 bases spanning the gap. Germline V lookup: CDR1 SNHLY, CDR2 FYNNEI. CDR3 in amino acids: CASSVGQDYSNQPQHF. The CDR3 nucleotides are TGTGCCAGCAGTGTAGGGCAGGACTATAGCAATCAGCCCCAGCATTTT.

V is TRBV25-1 and J is TRBJ1-3; TRBD1 matches at 7 bases. V dropped 8 bases and J dropped 2; count of bases not matched to a gene: 12. The CDR3 covers 16 residues. From germline, CDR1 is MGHDK and CDR2 SYGVNS. The CDR3 DNA is TGTGCCAGCTCGACAGGGCCCATACTGACTGGAAACACCATATATTTT. Protein: CASSTGPILTGNTIYF.

This chain uses TRBV5-1 with TRBJ2-5; the match to TRBD2 covers 9 bases. Germline CDR1 reads SGHRS; CDR2 reads YFSETQ. This CDR3 region has 16 residues. Trimming cost V 0 bases and J 4 bases; bases outside gene matches: 7. Here the CDR3 DNA reads TGCGCCAGCAGCTTGGCGGCGGGAGGGAGGGGAGAGACCCAGTACTTC. As protein: CASSLAAGGRGETQYF.

The chain carries TRBV28 and TRBJ1-4; 7 nucleotides line up with TRBD1. V was pared by 4 bases and J by 1 base, with 9 bases of the junction left unmatched. Germline values: CDR1 MDHEN, CDR2 SYDVKM. The CDR3 totals 17 residues. The CDR3 DNA is TGTGCCAGCAGTTCGTCCGGGACAGCGAAAACTAATGAAAAACTGTTTTTT. Protein: CASSSSGTAKTNEKLFF.

The chain is built from TRBV19 and TRBJ2-1; 9 nucleotides agree with TRBD2. The V gene's germline CDR1 is LNHDA and CDR2 SQIVND (reference sequence). The V and J ends lost 1 base and 3 bases, in that order; junction bases with no gene match: 4. The CDR3 is 16 amino acids. The CDR3 coding sequence is TGTGCCAGTAGTATAGTAGGGCGGGAGGGCTACAATGAGCAGTTCTTC. Encoded protein: CASSIVGREGYNEQFF.

This chain joins TRBV9 and TRBJ2-7; 14 positions agree with TRBD2. Trimming cost V 7 bases and J 3 bases; bases outside gene matches: 15. Germline V lookup: CDR1 SGDLS, CDR2 YYNGEE. The CDR3 loop spans 18 amino acids. CDR3 loop: CASGPGLAGDKLGYEQYF. CDR3 coding DNA: TGTGCCAGCGGGCCGGGACTAGCGGGAGATAAATTGGGCTACGAGCAGTACTTC.

V and J are TRBV6-5 and TRBJ2-4, with 7 bases fitting TRBD2. The length of the CDR3 is 14 residues. CDR1 and CDR2 from the germline V gene are MNHEY and SVGAGI. V shed 6 bases and J 3 bases; nucleotides not matched to a gene: 5. The CDR3 is CASRRGDGKNIQYF. The CDR3 bases are TGTGCCAGCAGACGGGGGGACGGCAAAAACATTCAGTACTTC.

The chain recombines TRBV29-1 with TRBJ1-3; D is possibly TRBD1 (6 bases). Trimming removed 3 bases from V and 0 bases from J, with 12 bases in between. The CDR3 covers 15 residues. Germline V CDR1 and CDR2: SQVTM, ANQGSEA. The chain's CDR3 is CSVEGTLSSGNTIYF. As DNA, the CDR3 is TGCAGCGTTGAGGGGACATTGAGCTCTGGAAACACCATATATTTT.

The rearrangement links TRBV21-1 to TRBJ2-3; the listed D gene, TRBD2, was not tested against the DNA. TRBV21-1 is noted as a pseudogene. CDR3 length: 17 amino acids. The CDR3 sequence is CASSSVTSGRPTDTQYF. DNA of the CDR3: TGTGCCAGCAGCAGTGTAACTAGCGGGAGGCCCACAGATACGCAGTATTTT.

The CDR3 loop is CASSIQGQASHGANVLTF. The CDR3 DNA reads as TGTGCCAGTAGTATACAGGGACAGGCGTCCCATGGGGCCAACGTCCTGACTTTC. The chain uses TRBV19 and TRBJ2-6; 8 nucleotides line up with TRBD1. With V trimmed by 2 bases and J by 3 bases, 9 bases remained unmatched. Per the germline V gene, CDR1 is LNHDA and CDR2 is SQIVND (reference sequence). This CDR3 is built from 18 residues.

J is TRBJ2-7 and V is TRBV5-1; 11 bases fit TRBD1. The germline CDR1 and CDR2 sequences are SGHRS and YFSETQ. The CDR3 is 14 residues long. The V gene end was trimmed by 3 bases and the J gene end by 3 bases; junction bases not matched to a gene: 2. The CDR3 spells CASSSGQGDYEQYF. For the CDR3, the DNA is TGCGCCAGCAGCTCGGGACAGGGGGACTACGAGCAGTACTTC.

V gene TRBV6-5 combines with J gene TRBJ2-5; D not certain. The CDR3 loop spans 11 amino acids. Germline-derived CDR1 and CDR2 are MNHEY and SVGAGI. The V gene lost 5 bases and the J gene lost 5 bases, with 6 bases spanning the gap. CDR3 region: CASSVGETQYF. The CDR3, as DNA: TGTGCCAGCAGTGTGGGGGAGACCCAGTACTTC.

The chain combines TRBV4-1 with TRBJ2-3; tentative D call: TRBD2 (6 bases). Germline V CDR1 and CDR2: MGHRA, YSYEKL. The CDR3 is 16 amino acids. The V and J ends lost 4 bases and 6 bases respectively, with 20 bases between them. The CDR3 spells CASSPPGAGLWDTQYF. CDR3 nucleotide sequence: TGCGCCAGCAGCCCCCCTGGAGCGGGCTTGTGGGATACGCAGTATTTT.

This clone was counted a single time. The J gene is TRBJ2-7, the V gene TRBV20-1; 8 bases fit TRBD1. This CDR3 region has 11 residues. The V gene's germline CDR1 is DFQATT and CDR2 SNEGSKA (reference sequence). CDR3 residues: CRVGQGGEQYF. CDR3 DNA sequence: TGCAGAGTTGGACAGGGAGGCGAGCAGTACTTC.

V usage is TRBV30 and J usage is TRBJ1-2; no reliable D call. V lost 0 bases and J lost 3, with 17 bases in between. The CDR3 has 16 amino acids. Germline V gene data show CDR1 as GTSNPN and CDR2 as SVGIG (reference sequence). The CDR3 sequence: CAWSVSGEALYYGYTF. The CDR3 DNA reads TGTGCCTGGAGTGTTTCCGGGGAAGCTCTCTACTATGGCTACACCTTC.

The rearrangement links TRBV30 to TRBJ2-2, with D unresolved. This CDR3 has 13 amino acids. CDR1 and CDR2 (germline): GTSNPN, SVGIG (reference sequence). Between the trimmed V and J ends, which lost 2 bases and 2 bases, there was a span of 6 bases. Here the CDR3 reads CAWSKGNTGELFF. In nucleotides, the CDR3 is TGTGCCTGGAGTAAGGGTAACACCGGGGAGCTGTTTTTT.

The chain joins TRBV6-1 to TRBJ1-2; D might be TRBD1 (5 bases). This CDR3 comprises 14 residues. V lost 2 bases, J lost 4 bases, and 11 bases lay in between. From germline, CDR1 is MNHNS and CDR2 SASEGT. The CDR3 bases are TGTGCCAGCAGTGAACGCGGTGGGGCCTATGGCTACACCTTC. Its translation is CASSERGGAYGYTF.

V usage is TRBV6-1 and J usage is TRBJ2-6; D ambiguous. CDR1 is MNHNS and CDR2 is SASEGT in the germline V gene. The ends were cut back, 4 bases at V and 0 bases at J, with 7 bases in the middle. This CDR3 is built from 15 residues. The CDR3 spells CASSVGPSGANVLTF. The CDR3, as DNA: TGTGCCAGCAGTGTTGGACCCTCTGGGGCCAACGTCCTGACTTTC.

The gene calls are TRBV7-2 and TRBJ2-7; weak D call: TRBD1 (6 bases). CDR3 length equals 13 residues. Looked up from germline, CDR1 is SGHTA and CDR2 is FQGNSA. Trimming cost V 2 bases and J 3 bases, with 8 bases left between them. The CDR3 here is CASSLYRDYEQYF. The DNA for the CDR3 is TGTGCCAGCAGCTTATACAGGGACTACGAGCAGTACTTC.

This clone was detected only once. V and J are TRBV9 and TRBJ1-2; possibly TRBD1 for D (5 bases). The length of the CDR3 is 14 residues. Germline values: CDR1 SGDLS, CDR2 YYNGEE. V was shortened by 3 bases and J by 8 bases, with 17 bases between the two germline ends. The CDR3, as DNA: TGTGCCAGCAGCGACTTTACGGGGGGTGCAGGCTACACCTTC. Translated, it gives CASSDFTGGAGYTF.

The rearrangement joins TRBV18 to TRBJ1-3; 9 positions match TRBD1. The length of the CDR3 is 15 residues. Germline V gene sequence: CDR1 KGHSH, CDR2 LQKENI. The V and J ends lost 3 bases and 3 bases, in that order; junction bases with no gene match: 3. The CDR3 protein is CASSPPGQGGNTIYF. In DNA form, the CDR3 reads TGTGCCAGCTCACCGCCGGGACAGGGTGGAAACACCATATATTTT.

This CDR3 is CAMGGMNEQFF. DNA for the CDR3: TGTGCCATGGGGGGGATGAATGAGCAGTTCTTC. V and J are TRBV6-1 and TRBJ2-1; 7 nucleotides align to TRBD2. The CDR3 covers 11 residues. The V segment lost 10 bases and the J segment 7 bases; nucleotides outside the gene matches: 4. Germline assignment: CDR1 MNHNS and CDR2 SASEGT.

The count of this clone is one. CDR3 loop: CASSLGLAGAGKTQYF. CDR3 sequence (DNA): TGTGCCAGCAGCTTAGGGCTAGCGGGAGCGGGAAAGACCCAGTACTTC. This sequence joins TRBV11-2 and TRBJ2-5; 10 positions match TRBD2. There are 16 residues in the CDR3. Trimming at V came to 1 base and at J to 6 bases, leaving 8 bases not matched to a gene. Germline-derived CDR1 and CDR2 are SGHAT and FQNNGV.